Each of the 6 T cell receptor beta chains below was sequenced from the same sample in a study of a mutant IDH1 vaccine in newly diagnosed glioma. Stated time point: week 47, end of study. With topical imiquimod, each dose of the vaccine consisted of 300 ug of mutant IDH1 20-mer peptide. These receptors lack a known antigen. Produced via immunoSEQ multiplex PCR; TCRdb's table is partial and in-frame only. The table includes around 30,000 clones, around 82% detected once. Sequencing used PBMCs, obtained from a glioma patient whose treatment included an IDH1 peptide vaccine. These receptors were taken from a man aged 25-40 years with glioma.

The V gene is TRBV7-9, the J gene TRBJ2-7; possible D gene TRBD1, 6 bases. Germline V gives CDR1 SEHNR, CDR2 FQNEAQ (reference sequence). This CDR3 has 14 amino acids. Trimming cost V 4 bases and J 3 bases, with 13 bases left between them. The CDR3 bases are TGTGCCAGCAGCTCTCGGGACACTGGCTACGAGCAGTACTTC. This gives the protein CASSSRDTGYEQYF.

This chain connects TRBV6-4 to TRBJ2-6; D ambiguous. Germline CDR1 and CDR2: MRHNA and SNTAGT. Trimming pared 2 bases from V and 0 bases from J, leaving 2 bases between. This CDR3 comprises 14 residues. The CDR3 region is CASSDPSGANVLTF. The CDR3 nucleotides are TGTGCCAGCAGTGACCCCTCTGGGGCCAACGTCCTGACTTTC.

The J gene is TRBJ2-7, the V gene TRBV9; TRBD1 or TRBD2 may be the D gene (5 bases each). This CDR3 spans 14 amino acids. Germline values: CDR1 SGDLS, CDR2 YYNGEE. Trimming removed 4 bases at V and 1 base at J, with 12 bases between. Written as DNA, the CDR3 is TGTGCCAGCAGCCCCTGGGACGTGTCCTACGAGCAGTACTTC. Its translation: CASSPWDVSYEQYF. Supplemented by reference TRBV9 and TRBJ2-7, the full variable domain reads DSGVTQTPKHLITATGQRVTLRCSPRSGDLSVYWYQQSLDQGLQFLIQYYNGEERAKGNILERFSAQQFPDLHSELNLSSLELGDSALYFCASSPWDVSYEQYFGPGTRLTVT.

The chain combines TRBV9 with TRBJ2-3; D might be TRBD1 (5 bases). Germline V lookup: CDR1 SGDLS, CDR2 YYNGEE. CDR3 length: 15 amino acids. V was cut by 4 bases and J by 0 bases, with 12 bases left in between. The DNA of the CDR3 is TGTGCCAGCAGCTTAAGGGGCACTAGCACAGATACGCAGTATTTT. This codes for CASSLRGTSTDTQYF.

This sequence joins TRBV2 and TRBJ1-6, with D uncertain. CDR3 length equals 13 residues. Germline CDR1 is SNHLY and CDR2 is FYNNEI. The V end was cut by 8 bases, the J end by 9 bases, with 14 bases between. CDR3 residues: CASVASRSSPLHF. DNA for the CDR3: TGTGCCAGCGTAGCCTCGAGGAGTTCACCCCTCCACTTT.

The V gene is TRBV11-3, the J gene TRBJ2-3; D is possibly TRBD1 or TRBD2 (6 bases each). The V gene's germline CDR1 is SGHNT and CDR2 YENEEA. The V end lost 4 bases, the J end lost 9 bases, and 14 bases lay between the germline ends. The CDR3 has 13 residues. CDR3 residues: CASSWDLGGTQYF. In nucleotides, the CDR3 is TGTGCCAGCAGCTGGGACCTAGGGGGGACGCAGTATTTT. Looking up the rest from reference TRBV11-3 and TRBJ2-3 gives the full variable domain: EAGVVQSPRYKIIEKKQPVAFWCNPISGHNTLYWYLQNLGQGPELLIRYENEEAVDDSQLPKDRFSAERLKGVDSTLKIQPAELGDSAVYLCASSWDLGGTQYFGPGTRLTVL.